Shown below are 2 T cell receptor beta chains from a single sample sequenced in a study of technical replicates of blood from a few donors. The data were produced by immunoSEQ multiplex PCR, yet TCRdb's version contains in-frame clones alone and is incomplete. The sample comprises approximately 13,000 clones, 86% of which are singletons, and roughly 11% rests with the top ten. Sequencing input: PBMCs. The source is a human donor in good health.

This chain joins TRBV5-1 and TRBJ1-2; weak D call: TRBD1 (6 bases). V was clipped by 0 bases and J by 0 bases, with 9 bases between them. CDR3 size: 15 residues. CDR1 SGHRS and CDR2 YFSETQ come from the germline V gene. CDR3 loop: CASSLGTVANYGYTF. The CDR3 DNA sequence: TGCGCCAGCAGCTTGGGGACAGTCGCTAACTATGGCTACACCTTC.

V and J are TRBV27 and TRBJ2-3, with D possibly matching TRBD1 (6 bases). V gave up 0 bases and J gave up 3 bases, with 13 bases separating them. From germline, CDR1 is MNHEY and CDR2 SMNVEV (reference sequence). The length of the CDR3 is 16 residues. CDR3 nucleotide sequence: TGTGCCAGCAGTTTATCGTCAGGGGTTGGGACAGATACGCAGTATTTT. Translated: CASSLSSGVGTDTQYF.